Listed below are T cell receptor beta chains from one sample, sequenced in a study of patients and donors after allogeneic stem cell transplantation. TCRdb analysed the RT-PCR reads with MiXCR anew, one entry per CDR3 protein. Of about 200,000 distinct CDR3 sequences in the sample, about 37% are singletons; the top ten hold more than 9%. Sequencing was carried out using blood, either unsorted or a sorted T cell fraction (not recorded which). These receptors all stem from a human donor who was either an allogeneic HSCT recipient or a stem cell or donor lymphocyte infusion donor (not recorded which). It is not recorded whose cells these are; they may come from a transplant donor. The conserved cysteine and the conserved F or W are not part of the CDR3 here. A D gene is named only where the DNA matches it firmly. Rows may omit the clone size; those that give it use once, few, many or a size class.

v_call: TRBV27; j_call: TRBJ1-4; d_call: NA; clone_size: few; cdr3_aa: ASSPDYNEKLF
v_call: TRBV6-1; j_call: TRBJ1-2; d_call: NA; clone_size: once; cdr3_aa: ASSNGYT
v_call: TRBV6-2/TRBV6-3; j_call: TRBJ2-1; d_call: NA; clone_size: NA; cdr3_aa: ASSAKTGTSYNEQF
v_call: TRBV3-1; j_call: TRBJ1-2; d_call: NA; clone_size: NA; cdr3_aa: ASSQTNYGYT
v_call: TRBV29-1; j_call: TRBJ2-2; d_call: TRBD1; clone_size: NA; cdr3_aa: SVGQGANTGELF
v_call: TRBV11-2; j_call: TRBJ1-1; d_call: NA; clone_size: NA; cdr3_aa: ASSLSRSQAF
v_call: TRBV6-6; j_call: TRBJ2-7; d_call: TRBD1; clone_size: NA; cdr3_aa: ASSRRQTRTGWAYEQY
v_call: TRBV12-3/TRBV12-4; j_call: TRBJ2-3; d_call: NA; clone_size: NA; cdr3_aa: ASSRDSTDTQY
v_call: TRBV5-5; j_call: TRBJ2-7; d_call: NA; clone_size: NA; cdr3_aa: ASSRVEPTYEQY
v_call: TRBV4-1; j_call: TRBJ1-6; d_call: NA; clone_size: many; cdr3_aa: ASSQDGGNVGFSSYNSPLH
v_call: TRBV12-3/TRBV12-4; j_call: TRBJ1-4; d_call: NA; clone_size: few; cdr3_aa: ASSLRTQSEKLF
v_call: TRBV3-1; j_call: TRBJ2-5; d_call: NA; clone_size: NA; cdr3_aa: ASTPVEPRETQY
v_call: TRBV7-2; j_call: TRBJ1-4; d_call: TRBD1; clone_size: few; cdr3_aa: ASSFHRGLANEKLF
v_call: TRBV5-1; j_call: TRBJ2-2; d_call: NA; clone_size: once; cdr3_aa: ASSPGHPNTGELF
v_call: TRBV6-5; j_call: TRBJ1-5; d_call: TRBD1; clone_size: NA; cdr3_aa: ASSYSAGGNHQPQH